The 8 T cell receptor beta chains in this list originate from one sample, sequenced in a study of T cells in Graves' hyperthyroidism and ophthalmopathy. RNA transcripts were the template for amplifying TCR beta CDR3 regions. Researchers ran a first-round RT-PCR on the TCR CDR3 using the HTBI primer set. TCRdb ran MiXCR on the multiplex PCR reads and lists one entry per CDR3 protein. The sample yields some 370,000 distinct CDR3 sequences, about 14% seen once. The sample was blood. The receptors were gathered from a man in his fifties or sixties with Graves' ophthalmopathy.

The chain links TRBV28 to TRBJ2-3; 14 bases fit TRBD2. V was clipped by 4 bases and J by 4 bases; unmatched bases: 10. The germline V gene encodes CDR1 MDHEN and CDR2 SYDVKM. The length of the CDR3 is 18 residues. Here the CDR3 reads CASSYSGTSGSWADTQYF. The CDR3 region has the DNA TGTGCCAGCAGTTACTCCGGGACTAGCGGGAGCTGGGCAGATACGCAGTATTTT.

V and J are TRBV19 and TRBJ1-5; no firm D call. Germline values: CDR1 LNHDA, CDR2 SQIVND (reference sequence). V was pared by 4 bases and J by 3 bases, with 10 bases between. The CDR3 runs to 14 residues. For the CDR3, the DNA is TGTGCCAGTAGTACCTCCGGGATCAATCAGCCCCAGCATTTT. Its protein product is CASSTSGINQPQHF.

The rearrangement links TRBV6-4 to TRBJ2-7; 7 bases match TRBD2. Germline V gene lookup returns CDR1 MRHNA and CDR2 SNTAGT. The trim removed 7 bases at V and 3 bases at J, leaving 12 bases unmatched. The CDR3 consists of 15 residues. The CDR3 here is CASKRTGTNNYEQYF. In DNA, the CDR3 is TGTGCCAGCAAGAGGACCGGGACTAACAACTACGAGCAGTACTTC.

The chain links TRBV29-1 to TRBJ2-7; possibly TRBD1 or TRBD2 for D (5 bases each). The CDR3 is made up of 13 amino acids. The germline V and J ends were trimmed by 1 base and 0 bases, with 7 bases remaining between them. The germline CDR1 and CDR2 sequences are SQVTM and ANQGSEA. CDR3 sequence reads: CSVEAGRSYEQYF. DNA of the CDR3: TGCAGCGTTGAAGCGGGACGCTCCTACGAGCAGTACTTC.

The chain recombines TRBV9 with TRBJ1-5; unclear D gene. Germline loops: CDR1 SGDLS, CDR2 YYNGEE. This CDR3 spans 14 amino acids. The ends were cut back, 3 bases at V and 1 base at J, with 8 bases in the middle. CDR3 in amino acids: CASSALDSNQPQHF. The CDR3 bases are TGTGCCAGCAGCGCCCTCGACAGCAATCAGCCCCAGCATTTT.

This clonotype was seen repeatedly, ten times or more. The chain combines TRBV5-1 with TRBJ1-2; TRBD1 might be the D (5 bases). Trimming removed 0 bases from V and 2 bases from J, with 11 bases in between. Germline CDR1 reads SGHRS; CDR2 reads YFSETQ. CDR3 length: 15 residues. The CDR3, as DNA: TGCGCCAGCAGCTTGGGAAACCGGGACAACTATGGCTACACCTTC. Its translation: CASSLGNRDNYGYTF. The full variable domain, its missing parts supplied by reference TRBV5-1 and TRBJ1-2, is KAGVTQTPRYLIKTRGQQVTLSCSPISGHRSVSWYQQTPGQGLQFLFEYFSETQRNKGNFPGRFSGRQFSNSRSEMNVSTLELGDSALYLCASSLGNRDNYGYTFGSGTRLTVV.

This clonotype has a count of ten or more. CDR3 protein: CAWSVLSGGSYYEQYF. CDR3 DNA sequence: TGTGCCTGGAGTGTTCTCAGTGGCGGGAGCTACTACGAGCAGTACTTC. The rearrangement links TRBV30 to TRBJ2-7, with 7 bases matching TRBD2. This CDR3 has 16 amino acids. Germline CDR1 and CDR2: GTSNPN and SVGIG (reference sequence). The V and J ends lost 0 bases and 3 bases, in that order; junction bases with no gene match: 11.

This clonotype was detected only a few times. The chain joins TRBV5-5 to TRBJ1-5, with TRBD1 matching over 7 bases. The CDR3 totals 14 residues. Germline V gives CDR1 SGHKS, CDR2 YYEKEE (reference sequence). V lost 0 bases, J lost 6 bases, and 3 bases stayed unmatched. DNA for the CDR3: TGTGCCAGCAGCTTGGTACAGGGGTTTCAGCCCCAGCATTTT. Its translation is CASSLVQGFQPQHF.